A selection of T cell receptor beta chains follows, all from one sample in a study of blood T cell repertoires in COVID-19. Libraries were prepared by immunoSEQ multiplex PCR; TCRdb keeps only in-frame clonotypes and omits some of them. The sample has around 300,000 clones; almost 85% are singletons. The specimen sequenced was peripheral blood. All receptors come from a human donor in a cohort sampled during active COVID-19. Each CDR3 is given with its conserved first and last residue. Fields, in order: D gene, V gene, clone size, J gene, CDR3 DNA, CDR3 protein. D genes are given only for firm matches. For some rows the clone size is stated as once, few or many, or as a class when expanded; others skip it.

D: TRBD1; V: TRBV2; size: once; J: TRBJ1-5; DNA: TGTGCCAGCAGTCGACGGACAGGGGGCGGCAATCAGCCCCAGCATTTT; CDR3: CASSRRTGGGNQPQHF
D: TRBD2; V: TRBV9; size: NA; J: TRBJ2-3; DNA: TGTGCCAGCAGCTCGATGCTAGCGGGGGGGCGAGTGGATACGCAGTATTTT; CDR3: CASSSMLAGGRVDTQYF
D: TRBD2; V: TRBV9; size: NA; J: TRBJ2-5; DNA: TGTGCCAGCAGCGAAGCGGGGGGGCCGTATCAGACCCAGTACTTC; CDR3: CASSEAGGPYQTQYF
D: NA; V: TRBV30; size: NA; J: TRBJ2-5; DNA: TGTGCCTGGGAAGTGTCAGGGCTGTGGGAGACCCAGTACTTC; CDR3: CAWEVSGLWETQYF
D: TRBD2; V: TRBV29-1; size: once; J: TRBJ2-4; DNA: TGCAGCGCGGGGGGGCTTAGGAACATTCAGTACTTC; CDR3: CSAGGLRNIQYF
D: NA; V: TRBV5-1; size: NA; J: TRBJ2-7; DNA: TGCGCCAGCAGCTTGGCCTCAGGGGCCTACGAGCAGTACTTC; CDR3: CASSLASGAYEQYF
D: NA; V: TRBV20-1; size: NA; J: TRBJ2-7; DNA: TGCAGTGCTTTCGCGGACTACGAGCAGTACTTC; CDR3: CSAFADYEQYF
D: NA; V: TRBV7-9; size: NA; J: TRBJ1-2; DNA: TGTGCCAGCAGTTCGGGGGAATATGGCTACACCTTC; CDR3: CASSSGEYGYTF
D: TRBD1; V: TRBV9; size: NA; J: TRBJ1-2; DNA: TGTGCCAGCAGTTCAGGACAGGGGATCCATGGCTACACCTTC; CDR3: CASSSGQGIHGYTF
D: TRBD1; V: TRBV7-2; size: NA; J: TRBJ2-1; DNA: TGTGCCAGCAGCTTAGGACAGGGGAACAATGAGCAGTTCTTC; CDR3: CASSLGQGNNEQFF
D: NA; V: TRBV12-3/TRBV12-4; size: NA; J: TRBJ2-1; DNA: TGTGCCAGCAGTTTCGGGGTCCAAGAGCAGTTCTTC; CDR3: CASSFGVQEQFF
D: TRBD2; V: TRBV5-4; size: NA; J: TRBJ2-1; DNA: TGTGCCAGCAGCTTGTGGGGGGGGGTCTCCTACAATGAGCAGTTCTTC; CDR3: CASSLWGGVSYNEQFF
D: TRBD2; V: TRBV3-1/TRBV3-2; size: once; J: TRBJ2-5; DNA: TGTGCCAGCAGCCATTATTACGGGGGGGCCTCGGAGACCCAGTACTTC; CDR3: CASSHYYGGASETQYF
D: NA; V: TRBV4-1; size: NA; J: TRBJ1-4; DNA: TGCGCCAGCAGCCCGAGTCCCGCAACTAATGAAAAACTGTTTTTT; CDR3: CASSPSPATNEKLFF
D: NA; V: TRBV29-1; size: NA; J: TRBJ1-1; DNA: TGCAGCGTCGAGACAGGTATGAACACTGAAGCTTTCTTT; CDR3: CSVETGMNTEAFF
D: NA; V: TRBV15; size: NA; J: TRBJ1-1; DNA: TGTGCCACCAGCAGAGTGGGCAGCATGAACACTGAAGCTTTCTTT; CDR3: CATSRVGSMNTEAFF
D: NA; V: TRBV6-5; size: NA; J: TRBJ2-3; DNA: TGTGTCCTGGGGCGAGATACGCAGTATTTT; CDR3: CVLGRDTQYF
D: TRBD1; V: TRBV10-2; size: NA; J: TRBJ1-1; DNA: TGCGCCACTAAACAGGGGCCGCGGGCTGAAGCTTTCTTT; CDR3: CATKQGPRAEAFF
D: NA; V: TRBV25-1; size: NA; J: TRBJ1-3; DNA: TGTGCCAGCAGAGAGGACGGCGGGCCTGGAAACACCATATATTTT; CDR3: CASREDGGPGNTIYF
D: NA; V: TRBV3-1/TRBV3-2; size: NA; J: TRBJ1-2; DNA: TGTGCCAGCAGCCCGACGGCGGGTTTTTTTGGCTACACCTTC; CDR3: CASSPTAGFFGYTF
D: NA; V: TRBV3-1/TRBV3-2; size: NA; J: TRBJ2-3; DNA: TGTGCCAGCAGCCAGGGTAGGCAGAGGATCACAGATACGCAGTATTTT; CDR3: CASSQGRQRITDTQYF
D: NA; V: TRBV19; size: NA; J: TRBJ1-3; DNA: TGTGCCAGTAGTACCCCCCGGGGGGAAGGAAACACCATATATTTT; CDR3: CASSTPRGEGNTIYF
D: TRBD1; V: TRBV30; size: NA; J: TRBJ1-1; DNA: TGTGCCTGGAAGCCGGGACAGGGGGTTGAAGCTTTCTTT; CDR3: CAWKPGQGVEAFF
D: TRBD1; V: TRBV10-3; size: NA; J: TRBJ2-7; DNA: TGTGCCATCAGTGAGTTTAGGCCCAGGGGGTCTCCCTACGAGCAGTACTTC; CDR3: CAISEFRPRGSPYEQYF
D: TRBD1; V: TRBV6-5; size: NA; J: TRBJ2-7; DNA: TGTGCCAGCAGAGGGACAGGGTCCTACGAGCAGTACTTC; CDR3: CASRGTGSYEQYF
D: TRBD1; V: TRBV29-1; size: once; J: TRBJ2-2; DNA: TGCAGCGTACGGGACAGGGATGTCACCGGGGAGCTGTTTTTT; CDR3: CSVRDRDVTGELFF
D: TRBD2; V: TRBV5-4; size: once; J: TRBJ2-7; DNA: TGTGCCAGCAGCTTGGGACTAGCGGGGACCAGCTCCTACGAGCAGTACTTC; CDR3: CASSLGLAGTSSYEQYF
D: NA; V: TRBV7-2; size: NA; J: TRBJ2-7; DNA: TGTGCCAGCAGGGGAGGAGGGGGCACCAGCTACTTC; CDR3: CASRGGGGTSYF